This T cell receptor beta chain was identified in a study of CXCR3-negative and CXCR3-positive naive CD8 T cells. Study at large: Each library gave roughly 1.6 +/- 0.3 million of around 140 million TRB reads. Study-level findings and limits: The study found comparably high diversity in both naive subsets and much lower diversity in memory CD8+ cells. CXCR3-expressing naive cells carried TRB CDR3s more hydrophobic than those of CXCR3-negative naive cells. TCR strength was inferred from TRB CDR3 properties, while surface CD5 was comparable between naive subsets.

With regard to this clonotype: Its antigen is undetermined.

TRB cDNA was prepared as libraries by UMI-labeled 5' RACE. TCRdb re-analyzed the 5' RACE reads; it lists each CDR3 protein once, without DNA. Found here are 43,000 or so distinct CDR3 sequences; the top ten clones hold roughly 1.5%. CDR1 and CDR2 from the germline V gene are SGHTA and FQGNSA. There are 12 residues in the CDR3. Sequencing was done on a sample of naive CXCR3- CD8+ T cells from blood. Specified subset: CD45RO-CCR7+CD27+CD95- naive CD8+ T cells lacking CXCR3 (TNR3-). The chain carries TRBV7-2 and TRBJ1-5. The TCR sequence derives from a human donor in good health. Some clones in this sample may be carry-over from other donors' samples. The CDR3 region is CASSTGNQPQHF.